This T cell receptor (beta chain) was sequenced during a study of cytomegalovirus exposure and HLA in healthy donors. Study observations and caveats: Indistinguishability led to the exclusion of some V segments, TRBV6-2 and TRBV6-3 included.

On this clone: No antigen is known for it.

The PCR contained 60 Vbeta and 13 Jbeta primers. Method: immunoSEQ multiplex PCR; TCRdb's copy keeps in-frame clones and lacks some. The table records about 85,000 clones, roughly three quarters of them present only once. CDR3 size: 15 residues. Germline V lookup: CDR1 MNHNS, CDR2 SASEGT. Trimming took 2 bases from V and 7 from J, leaving 15 bases between them. The clonotype comes from a woman aged 45-65 years in good health and CMV-seropositive. The chain links TRBV6-1 to TRBJ1-5, with D possibly matching TRBD1 (5 bases). Sequenced input: PBMCs. The CDR3 DNA reads TGTGCCAGCAGTGAAATGATAGGGAGGGGACAGCCCCAGCATTTT. It translates to CASSEMIGRGQPQHF.